What follows are 23 T cell receptor beta chains derived from one specimen sequenced in a study of technical replicates of blood from several donors. Profiled with immunoSEQ multiplex PCR; TCRdb holds only in-frame clones, not every one. The sample holds nearly 80,000 clones, 95% to 98% seen once. The specimen sequenced was T cells isolated from PBMCs. Every receptor here comes from a human donor in good health.

The chain links TRBV30 to TRBJ1-1, with D possibly being TRBD1 (6 bases). The CDR3 length is 13 residues. The V gene lost 5 bases and the J gene lost 5 bases, with 15 bases spanning the gap. Germline assignment: CDR1 GTSNPN and CDR2 SVGIG (reference sequence). The CDR3 protein is CAWGIGQTTEAFF. For the CDR3, the DNA is TGTGCCTGGGGGATCGGACAGACTACTGAAGCTTTCTTT.

The chain combines TRBV18 with TRBJ1-1; no clear D. The CDR3 length is 17 residues. V was shortened by 3 bases and J by 1 base, with 18 bases between the two germline ends. Germline lookup yields CDR1 KGHSH and CDR2 LQKENI. CDR3 DNA sequence: TGTGCCAGCTCACCTTCTACCTTTGAATATTGGAACACTGAAGCTTTCTTT. Its protein product is CASSPSTFEYWNTEAFF.

The chain is built from TRBV19 and TRBJ1-4; the match to TRBD1 covers 9 bases. Trimming took 6 bases from V and 7 from J; bases not matched to a gene: 6. Germline V gives CDR1 LNHDA, CDR2 SQIVND (reference sequence). The CDR3 sequence is 14 residues long. The CDR3 loop is CASSPGTGFEKLFF. The CDR3 DNA reads TGTGCCAGTAGCCCCGGGACAGGGTTTGAAAAACTGTTTTTT.

This clone was detected only once. J is TRBJ2-7 and V is TRBV19, with 12 bases matching TRBD2. Trimming removed 7 bases from V and 6 bases from J; junction bases left unmatched: 7. The germline V gene encodes CDR1 LNHDA and CDR2 SQIVND (reference sequence). CDR3 length: 14 amino acids. The CDR3: CASMRTSGISEQYF. CDR3 in DNA: TGTGCCAGTATGAGGACTAGCGGGATCTCCGAGCAGTACTTC.

The chain carries TRBV6-1 and TRBJ2-5; 13 nucleotides match TRBD2. The CDR3 sequence is 15 residues long. Germline lookup yields CDR1 MNHNS and CDR2 SASEGT. The junction had 7 bases not matched to a gene; V was cut back by 7 bases and J by 5 bases. The CDR3 DNA sequence: TGTGCCAGCACCAAACCGGGACTAGCGGGGGAGACCCAGTACTTC. Encoded protein: CASTKPGLAGETQYF.

The CDR3 protein is CASRRSGWSYEQYF. In DNA form, the CDR3 reads TGTGCCAGCAGAAGGTCAGGGTGGTCCTACGAGCAGTACTTC. V is TRBV28 and J is TRBJ2-7, with TRBD1 as a possible D gene (5 bases). The length of the CDR3 is 14 residues. Trimming took 6 bases from V and 1 from J, leaving 13 bases between them. The germline gives CDR1 MDHEN, CDR2 SYDVKM.

The gene calls are TRBV5-1 and TRBJ2-3, with TRBD1 matching over 7 bases. The CDR3 covers 15 residues. Germline V CDR1 and CDR2: SGHRS, YFSETQ. V was pared by 3 bases and J by 2 bases, with 6 bases of the junction left unmatched. The CDR3 is CASSSRQGHTDTQYF. CDR3 DNA: TGCGCCAGCAGCTCCCGACAGGGCCACACAGATACGCAGTATTTT. Filled out from reference TRBV5-1 and TRBJ2-3, the complete variable domain reads KAGVTQTPRYLIKTRGQQVTLSCSPISGHRSVSWYQQTPGQGLQFLFEYFSETQRNKGNFPGRFSGRQFSNSRSEMNVSTLELGDSALYLCASSSRQGHTDTQYFGPGTRLTVL.

The CDR3 nucleotides are TGTGCCAGCACCCCCGGAGTAGACCGCTCTTACGAGCAGTACTTC. Its protein is CASTPGVDRSYEQYF. The chain combines TRBV27 with TRBJ2-7; D unclear. Deletions cut 7 bases from V and 4 bases from J, with 20 bases between. CDR1 and CDR2 from the germline V gene are MNHEY and SMNVEV (reference sequence). This CDR3 is 15 amino acids long.

V is TRBV2 and J is TRBJ1-5; D is perhaps TRBD1 (6 bases). V was cut by 6 bases and J by 3 bases, with 12 bases left in between. CDR3 length: 14 residues. The germline gives CDR1 SNHLY, CDR2 FYNNEI. CDR3 sequence: CASRETGPNQPQHF. In DNA, the CDR3 is TGTGCCAGCAGGGAAACAGGGCCCAATCAGCCCCAGCATTTT.

The chain combines TRBV9 with TRBJ2-3, with D perhaps matching TRBD2 (6 bases). The V gene lost 4 bases and the J gene lost 4 bases, with 16 bases spanning the gap. The V gene's germline CDR1 is SGDLS and CDR2 YYNGEE. This CDR3 contains 15 residues. The CDR3 here is CASSSLAQGADTQYF. The CDR3, as DNA: TGTGCCAGCAGCTCCCTAGCGCAGGGTGCAGATACGCAGTATTTT.

The rearrangement joins TRBV6-5 to TRBJ1-5, with a tentative D call TRBD1 (5 bases). From germline, CDR1 is MNHEY and CDR2 SVGAGI. V was cut by 2 bases and J by 7 bases, with 9 bases left in between. The CDR3 contains 13 residues. The chain's CDR3 is CASSYGDSQPQHF. The CDR3 region has the DNA TGTGCCAGCAGTTACGGCGACAGCCAGCCCCAGCATTTT.

V is TRBV10-3 and J is TRBJ1-5; 7 nucleotides agree with TRBD1. Germline loops: CDR1 ENHRY, CDR2 SYGVKD. The CDR3 consists of 14 residues. V shed 3 bases and J 7 bases; nucleotides not matched to a gene: 6. The CDR3 DNA follows: TGTGCCATCAGTGACGGAGGGGGCAGCCAGCCCCAGCATTTT. This gives the protein CAISDGGGSQPQHF.

This chain links TRBV11-3 with TRBJ1-1, with D unclear. Deletions cut 5 bases from V and 6 bases from J, with 19 bases between. The CDR3 totals 15 residues. Germline-derived CDR1 and CDR2 are SGHNT and YENEEA. The CDR3 loop is CASSIQHVGASEAFF. CDR3 nucleotides: TGTGCCAGCAGCATACAACACGTTGGAGCATCTGAAGCTTTCTTT. Based on the CDR3 plus reference TRBV11-3 and TRBJ1-1, the full variable domain is EAGVVQSPRYKIIEKKQPVAFWCNPISGHNTLYWYLQNLGQGPELLIRYENEEAVDDSQLPKDRFSAERLKGVDSTLKIQPAELGDSAVYLCASSIQHVGASEAFFGQGTRLTVV.

The chain links TRBV28 to TRBJ1-1, with a tentative D call TRBD1 (5 bases). CDR3 length: 14 residues. V was clipped by 5 bases and J by 5 bases, with 15 bases between them. CDR1 and CDR2 from the germline V gene are MDHEN and SYDVKM. CDR3 amino acids: CASSQRRGGTEAFF. The CDR3 DNA is TGTGCCAGCAGTCAACGACGGGGGGGGACTGAAGCTTTCTTT.

The gene calls are TRBV6-1 and TRBJ2-3, with 7 bases that match TRBD2. The CDR3 totals 17 residues. CDR1 and CDR2 (germline): MNHNS, SASEGT. The trim removed 0 bases at V and 4 bases at J, leaving 10 bases unmatched. The CDR3 loop is CASSEAFPGGLSDTQYF. In DNA, the CDR3 is TGTGCCAGCAGTGAAGCTTTCCCGGGAGGCTTATCAGATACGCAGTATTTT.

Concerning this clone itself: A junction boundary mismatches the germline segment, possibly from a read error. The rearrangement joins TRBV19 to TRBJ1-4; a possible D gene is TRBD1 (6 bases). The CDR3 has 15 residues. CDR1 is LNHDA, CDR2 SQIVND, per germline (reference sequence). CDR3 coding DNA: TGTGCCAGTATAGATAGGGGGACAACTAGTGAAAAACTGTTTTTT. Translation gives CASIDRGTTSEKLFF. The variable domain in full, with the rest retrieved from reference TRBV19 and TRBJ1-4, is DGGITQSPKYLFRKEGQNVTLSCEQNLNHDAMYWYRQDPGQGLRLIYYSQIVNDFQKGDIAEGYSVSREKKESFPLTVTSAQKNPTAFYLCASIDRGTTSEKLFFGSGTQLSVL.

V gene TRBV2 combines with J gene TRBJ1-2; 8 bases are a match to TRBD1. This CDR3 is built from 16 residues. Germline V gene lookup returns CDR1 SNHLY and CDR2 FYNNEI. V gave up 4 bases and J gave up 2 bases; unmatched junction bases: 9. The CDR3 sequence is CASSATGADENYGYTF. For the CDR3, the DNA is TGTGCCAGCAGTGCGACAGGGGCCGACGAGAACTATGGCTACACCTTC. Supplemented by reference TRBV2 and TRBJ1-2, the full variable domain reads EPEVTQTPSHQVTQMGQEVILRCVPISNHLYFYWYRQILGQKVEFLVSFYNNEISEKSEIFDDQFSVERPDGSNFTLKIRSTKLEDSAMYFCASSATGADENYGYTFGSGTRLTVV.

The V and J genes are TRBV6-5 and TRBJ2-7; a weak D match, TRBD1 (6 bases). CDR1 and CDR2 (germline): MNHEY, SVGAGI. The CDR3 consists of 15 residues. Trimming stripped 5 bases from V and 5 bases from J, with 19 bases between. CDR3: CASSPPVGALDEQYF. CDR3 DNA sequence: TGTGCCAGCAGTCCCCCCGTGGGGGCCCTCGACGAGCAGTACTTC.

The genes are TRBV18 and TRBJ1-2; TRBD1 might be the D (6 bases). The germline CDR1 and CDR2 sequences are KGHSH and LQKENI. This CDR3 has 13 amino acids. V gave up 2 bases and J gave up 4 bases, with 8 bases separating them. CDR3 coding DNA: TGTGCCAGCTCACCAGGGGGCAGCTATGGCTACACCTTC. This gives the protein CASSPGGSYGYTF.

J is TRBJ1-1 and V is TRBV7-9; no definite D call. V gave up 1 base and J gave up 10 bases, with 13 bases separating them. Germline CDR1 reads SEHNR; CDR2 reads FQNEAQ (reference sequence). This CDR3 spans 13 amino acids. The CDR3, as DNA: TGTGCCAGCAGCTTAGATGGATGGTCAGGAGCTTTCTTT. This sequence encodes CASSLDGWSGAFF.

This rearrangement joins TRBV12-5 to TRBJ2-7; 9 nucleotides align to TRBD2. J lost 6 bases, V lost 10 bases, and 13 bases had no gene match. Germline CDR1 is LGHNT and CDR2 is FRNRAP. The CDR3 extends over 14 amino acids. The CDR3 reads CATGRGAGGSEQYF. The CDR3, as DNA: TGTGCTACCGGGAGAGGAGCGGGAGGTAGCGAGCAGTACTTC.

The chain carries TRBV2 and TRBJ1-3; 8 bases fit TRBD1. Germline CDR1 and CDR2: SNHLY and FYNNEI. V dropped 7 bases and J dropped 2; count of bases not matched to a gene: 4. There are 14 residues in the CDR3. This CDR3 is CASKTGEAGNTIYF. The CDR3 DNA follows: TGTGCCAGCAAGACAGGGGAGGCTGGAAACACCATATATTTT.

V gene TRBV29-1 combines with J gene TRBJ2-1, with D possibly being TRBD1 (6 bases). There are 14 residues in the CDR3. CDR1 and CDR2 (germline): SQVTM, ANQGSEA. V lost 6 bases to trimming and J lost 2 bases, with 14 bases between them. CDR3 residues: CSVSDRFPYNEQFF. In nucleotides, the CDR3 is TGCAGCGTCTCAGACAGGTTTCCCTACAATGAGCAGTTCTTC.